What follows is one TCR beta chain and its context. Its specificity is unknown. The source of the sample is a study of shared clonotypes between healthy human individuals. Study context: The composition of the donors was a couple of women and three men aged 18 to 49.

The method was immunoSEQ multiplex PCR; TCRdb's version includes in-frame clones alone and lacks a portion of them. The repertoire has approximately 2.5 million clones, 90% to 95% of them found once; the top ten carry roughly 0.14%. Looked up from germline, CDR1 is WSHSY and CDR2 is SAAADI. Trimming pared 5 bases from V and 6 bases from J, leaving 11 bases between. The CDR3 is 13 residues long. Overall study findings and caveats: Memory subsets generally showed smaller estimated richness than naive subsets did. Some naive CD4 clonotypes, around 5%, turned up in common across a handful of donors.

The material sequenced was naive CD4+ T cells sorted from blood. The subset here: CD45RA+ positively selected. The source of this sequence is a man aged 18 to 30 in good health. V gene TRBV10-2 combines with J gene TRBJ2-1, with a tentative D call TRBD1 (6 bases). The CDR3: CASSLGAPNEQFF. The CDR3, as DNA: TGCGCCAGCAGTCTGGGGGCCCCCAATGAGCAGTTCTTC.